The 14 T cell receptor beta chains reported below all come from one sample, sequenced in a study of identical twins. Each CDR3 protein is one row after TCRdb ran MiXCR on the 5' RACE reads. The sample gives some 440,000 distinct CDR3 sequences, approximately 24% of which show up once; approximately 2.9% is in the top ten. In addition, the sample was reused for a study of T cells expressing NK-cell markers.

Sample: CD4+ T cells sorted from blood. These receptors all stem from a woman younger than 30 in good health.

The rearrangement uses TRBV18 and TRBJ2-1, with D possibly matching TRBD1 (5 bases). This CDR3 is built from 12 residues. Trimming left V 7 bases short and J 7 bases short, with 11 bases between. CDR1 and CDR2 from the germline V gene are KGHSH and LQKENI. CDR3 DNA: TGTGCCAGCTTGATGGGGCAGAATGAGCAGTTCTTC. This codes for CASLMGQNEQFF. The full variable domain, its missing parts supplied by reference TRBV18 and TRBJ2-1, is NAGVMQNPRHLVRRRGQEARLRCSPMKGHSHVYWYRQLPEEGLKFMVYLQKENIIDESGMPKERFSAEFPKEGPSILRIQQVVRGDSAAYFCASLMGQNEQFFGPGTRLTVL.

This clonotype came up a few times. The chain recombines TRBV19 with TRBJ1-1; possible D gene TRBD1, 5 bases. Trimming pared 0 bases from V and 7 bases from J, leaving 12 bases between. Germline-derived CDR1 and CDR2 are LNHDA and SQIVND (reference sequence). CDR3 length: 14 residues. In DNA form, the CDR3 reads TGTGCCAGTAGTATAGAGCGGTTACAGGTTGAAGCTTTCTTT. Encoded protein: CASSIERLQVEAFF.

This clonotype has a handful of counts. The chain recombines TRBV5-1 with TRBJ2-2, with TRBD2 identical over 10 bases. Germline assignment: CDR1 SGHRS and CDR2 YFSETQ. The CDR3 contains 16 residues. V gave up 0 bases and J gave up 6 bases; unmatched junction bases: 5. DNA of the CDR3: TGCGCCAGCAGCTTGGGGCTAGCGGGAGTCCCCGGGGAGCTGTTTTTT. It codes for CASSLGLAGVPGELFF.

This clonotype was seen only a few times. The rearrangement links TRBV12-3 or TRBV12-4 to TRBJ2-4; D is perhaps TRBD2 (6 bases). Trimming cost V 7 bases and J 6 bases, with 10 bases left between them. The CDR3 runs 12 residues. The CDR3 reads CASKGRINIQYF. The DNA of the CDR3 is TGTGCCAGCAAGGGGAGGATAAACATTCAGTACTTC.

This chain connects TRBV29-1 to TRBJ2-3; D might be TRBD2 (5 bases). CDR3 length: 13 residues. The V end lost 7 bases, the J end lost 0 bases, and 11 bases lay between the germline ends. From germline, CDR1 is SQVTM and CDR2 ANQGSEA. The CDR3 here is CSGRRGSTDTQYF. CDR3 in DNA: TGCAGCGGACGTCGGGGTAGCACAGATACGCAGTATTTT.

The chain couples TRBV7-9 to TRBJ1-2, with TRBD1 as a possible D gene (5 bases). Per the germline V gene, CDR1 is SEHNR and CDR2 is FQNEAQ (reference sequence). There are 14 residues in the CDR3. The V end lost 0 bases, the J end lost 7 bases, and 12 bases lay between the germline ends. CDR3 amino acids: CASSLARGDTGYTF. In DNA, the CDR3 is TGTGCCAGCAGCTTAGCGCGAGGGGATACTGGCTACACCTTC.

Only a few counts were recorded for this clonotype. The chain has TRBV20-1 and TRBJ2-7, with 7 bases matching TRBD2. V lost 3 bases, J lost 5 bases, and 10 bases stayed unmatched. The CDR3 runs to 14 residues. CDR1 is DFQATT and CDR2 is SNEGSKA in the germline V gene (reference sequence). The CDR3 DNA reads TGCAGTGCTAGGCTTACCGGGAGGCGCAACGAGCAGTACTTC. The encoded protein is CSARLTGRRNEQYF.

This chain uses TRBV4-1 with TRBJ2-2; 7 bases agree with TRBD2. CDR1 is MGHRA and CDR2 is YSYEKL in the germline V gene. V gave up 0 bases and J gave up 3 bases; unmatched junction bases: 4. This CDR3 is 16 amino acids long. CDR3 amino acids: CASSQDQAGDTGELFF. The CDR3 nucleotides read TGCGCCAGCAGCCAAGATCAGGCGGGGGACACCGGGGAGCTGTTTTTT.

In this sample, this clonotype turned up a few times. The CDR3 DNA reads TGTGCCACCGCGACTAGAGAGACCCAGTACTTC. The encoded protein is CATATRETQYF. This chain links TRBV6-5 with TRBJ2-5; TRBD2 is a possible D gene (6 bases). The CDR3 is 11 residues long. V lost 10 bases to trimming and J lost 4 bases, with 10 bases between them. From germline, CDR1 is MNHEY and CDR2 SVGAGI.

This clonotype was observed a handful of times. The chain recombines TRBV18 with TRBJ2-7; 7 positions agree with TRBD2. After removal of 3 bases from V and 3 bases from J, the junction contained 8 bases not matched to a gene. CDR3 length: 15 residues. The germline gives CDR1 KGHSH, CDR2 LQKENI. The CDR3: CASSPREGKSYEQYF. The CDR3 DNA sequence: TGTGCCAGCTCACCGAGGGAGGGGAAAAGCTACGAGCAGTACTTC. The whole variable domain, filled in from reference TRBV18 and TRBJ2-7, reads NAGVMQNPRHLVRRRGQEARLRCSPMKGHSHVYWYRQLPEEGLKFMVYLQKENIIDESGMPKERFSAEFPKEGPSILRIQQVVRGDSAAYFCASSPREGKSYEQYFGPGTRLTVT.

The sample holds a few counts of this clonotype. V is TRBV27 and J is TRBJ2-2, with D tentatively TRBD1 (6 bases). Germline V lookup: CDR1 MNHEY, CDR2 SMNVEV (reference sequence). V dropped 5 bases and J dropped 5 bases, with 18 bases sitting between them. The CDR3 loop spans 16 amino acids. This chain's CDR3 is CASSPRRQERTGELFF. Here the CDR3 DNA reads TGTGCCAGCAGTCCTCGAAGACAGGAAAGAACCGGGGAGCTGTTTTTT.

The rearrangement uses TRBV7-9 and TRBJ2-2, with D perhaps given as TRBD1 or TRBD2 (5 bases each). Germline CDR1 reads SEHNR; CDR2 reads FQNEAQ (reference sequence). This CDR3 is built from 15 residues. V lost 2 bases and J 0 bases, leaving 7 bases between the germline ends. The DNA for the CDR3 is TGTGCCAGCAGCTTAAGGGACCCGAACACCGGGGAGCTGTTTTTT. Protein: CASSLRDPNTGELFF.

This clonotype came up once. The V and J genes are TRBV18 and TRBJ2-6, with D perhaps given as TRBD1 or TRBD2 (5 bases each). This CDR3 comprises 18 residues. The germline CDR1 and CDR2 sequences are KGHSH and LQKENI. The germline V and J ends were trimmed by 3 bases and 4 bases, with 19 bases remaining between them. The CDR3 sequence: CASSPGDGMGRGANVLTF. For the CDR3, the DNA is TGTGCCAGCTCACCGGGGGACGGTATGGGAAGAGGGGCCAACGTCCTGACTTTC.

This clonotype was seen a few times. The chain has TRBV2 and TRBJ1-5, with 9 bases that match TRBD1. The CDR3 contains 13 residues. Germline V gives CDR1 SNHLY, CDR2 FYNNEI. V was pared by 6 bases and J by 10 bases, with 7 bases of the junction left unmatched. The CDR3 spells CASRGQGSVPQHF. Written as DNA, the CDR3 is TGTGCCAGCAGGGGACAGGGTAGTGTACCCCAGCATTTT.